These T cell receptor beta chains were read from a single sample in a study of Ad26.COV2.S vaccination and SARS-CoV-2 variants. TCRdb keeps only in-frame clones here, not all; method: immunoSEQ multiplex PCR. The table shows about half a million clones, with approximately 90% occurring only once. The sequencing used peripheral blood, collected in a trial of Ad26.COV2.S vaccine versus placebo. Receptor source: a person aged 18 to 59 who received the Ad26.COV2.S COVID-19 vaccine or a placebo. Each CDR3 is given with its conserved first and last residue. D genes are given only for firm matches. For some rows the clone size is stated as once, few or many, or as a class when expanded; others skip it.

abundance: .; d_gene: .; v_gene: TRBV7-9; j_gene: TRBJ2-2; CDR3aa: CASSSSWGQIVPGELFF; CDR3nt: TGTGCCAGCAGCTCCAGCTGGGGGCAGATTGTTCCCGGGGAGCTGTTTTTT
abundance: .; d_gene: .; v_gene: TRBV19; j_gene: TRBJ2-2; CDR3aa: CASSIGGRVPGELFF; CDR3nt: TGTGCCAGTAGTATAGGGGGCAGGGTCCCCGGGGAGCTGTTTTTT
abundance: .; d_gene: .; v_gene: TRBV7-3; j_gene: TRBJ2-1; CDR3aa: CASSPLGSSYNEQFF; CDR3nt: TGTGCCAGCAGCCCCCTTGGTAGCTCCTACAATGAGCAGTTCTTC
abundance: .; d_gene: TRBD2; v_gene: TRBV6-4; j_gene: TRBJ2-7; CDR3aa: CASSDTTSGRAGEQYF; CDR3nt: TGTGCCAGCAGTGATACGACTAGCGGGAGGGCAGGCGAGCAGTACTTC
abundance: once; d_gene: TRBD2; v_gene: TRBV18; j_gene: TRBJ2-7; CDR3aa: CASSPGLAGPYEQYF; CDR3nt: TGTGCCAGCTCACCAGGGCTAGCGGGACCCTACGAGCAGTACTTC
abundance: .; d_gene: .; v_gene: TRBV6-5; j_gene: TRBJ1-1; CDR3aa: CASSYSEQLNTEAFF; CDR3nt: TGTGCCAGCAGTTACTCGGAACAGCTGAACACTGAAGCTTTCTTT
abundance: .; d_gene: TRBD1; v_gene: TRBV30; j_gene: TRBJ1-2; CDR3aa: CAWIHRGRYGYTF; CDR3nt: TGTGCCTGGATTCACAGGGGGCGGTATGGCTACACCTTC
abundance: once; d_gene: TRBD1; v_gene: TRBV5-6; j_gene: TRBJ2-7; CDR3aa: CASSWGPGQSYEQYF; CDR3nt: TGTGCCAGCAGCTGGGGCCCGGGACAGTCCTACGAGCAGTACTTC
abundance: .; d_gene: .; v_gene: TRBV6-6; j_gene: TRBJ1-2; CDR3aa: CASTDSYGYTF; CDR3nt: TGTGCCAGCACGGACAGCTATGGCTACACCTTC
abundance: .; d_gene: TRBD2; v_gene: TRBV12-5; j_gene: TRBJ2-1; CDR3aa: CASARLAGDGEQFF; CDR3nt: TGTGCTAGTGCAAGACTAGCGGGGGACGGTGAGCAGTTCTTC
abundance: .; d_gene: .; v_gene: TRBV7-3; j_gene: TRBJ1-1; CDR3aa: CASSRAMNTEAFF; CDR3nt: TGTGCCAGCAGCCGGGCCATGAACACTGAAGCTTTCTTT
abundance: .; d_gene: TRBD1; v_gene: TRBV28; j_gene: TRBJ1-3; CDR3aa: CASSSSATGAGTIYF; CDR3nt: TGTGCCAGCAGTTCGTCCGCTACAGGGGCCGGCACCATATATTTT
abundance: .; d_gene: .; v_gene: TRBV28; j_gene: TRBJ2-3; CDR3aa: CASRGWDRSTDTQYF; CDR3nt: TGTGCCAGCCGAGGGTGGGACCGTAGCACAGATACGCAGTATTTT
abundance: once; d_gene: .; v_gene: TRBV14; j_gene: TRBJ1-1; CDR3aa: CASSQASGIEAFF; CDR3nt: TGTGCCAGCAGCCAAGCTTCGGGGATTGAAGCTTTCTTT
abundance: .; d_gene: .; v_gene: TRBV15; j_gene: TRBJ2-2; CDR3aa: CATSPYLDRRTGELFF; CDR3nt: TGTGCCACCAGCCCTTACCTTGACAGGCGGACCGGGGAGCTGTTTTTT
abundance: few; d_gene: .; v_gene: TRBV6-5; j_gene: TRBJ2-7; CDR3aa: CASSYPQGGTYEQYF; CDR3nt: TGTGCCAGCAGTTACCCGCAAGGAGGGACCTACGAGCAGTACTTC
abundance: .; d_gene: .; v_gene: TRBV24-1; j_gene: TRBJ1-1; CDR3aa: CATSDLKGGAFF; CDR3nt: TGTGCCACCAGTGATCTTAAGGGGGGAGCTTTCTTT
abundance: .; d_gene: .; v_gene: TRBV19; j_gene: TRBJ1-2; CDR3aa: CASSGSNYGYTF; CDR3nt: TGTGCCAGTAGTGGGTCTAACTATGGCTACACCTTC
abundance: .; d_gene: TRBD1; v_gene: TRBV9; j_gene: TRBJ2-2; CDR3aa: CASSVAQGMMFF; CDR3nt: TGTGCCAGCAGCGTAGCACAGGGGATGATGTTTTTT
abundance: once; d_gene: .; v_gene: TRBV7-9; j_gene: TRBJ2-5; CDR3aa: CASGGRINYGTQYF; CDR3nt: TGTGCCAGCGGCGGACGGATTAACTACGGGACCCAGTACTTC
abundance: .; d_gene: TRBD1; v_gene: TRBV5-4; j_gene: TRBJ2-3; CDR3aa: CASSFSQGAGDTQYF; CDR3nt: TGTGCCAGCAGCTTTTCACAGGGGGCGGGAGATACGCAGTATTTT
abundance: .; d_gene: .; v_gene: TRBV11-2; j_gene: TRBJ1-6; CDR3aa: CASSNNNSPLHF; CDR3nt: TGTGCCAGCAGCAACAATAATTCACCCCTCCACTTT
abundance: once; d_gene: .; v_gene: TRBV7-9; j_gene: TRBJ2-2; CDR3aa: CASSPLTRPGTGELFF; CDR3nt: TGTGCCAGCAGCCCCCTCACCCGTCCGGGGACCGGGGAGCTGTTTTTT
abundance: .; d_gene: .; v_gene: TRBV12-3/TRBV12-4; j_gene: TRBJ2-1; CDR3aa: CASNNRGQGEQFF; CDR3nt: TGTGCCAGCAATAACAGAGGGCAGGGAGAGCAGTTCTTC
abundance: .; d_gene: .; v_gene: TRBV2; j_gene: TRBJ2-7; CDR3aa: CASSERMGAGVYEQYF; CDR3nt: TGTGCCAGCAGTGAGCGGATGGGGGCAGGGGTCTACGAGCAGTACTTC
abundance: .; d_gene: TRBD1; v_gene: TRBV12-3/TRBV12-4; j_gene: TRBJ2-5; CDR3aa: CASSDRDTETQYF; CDR3nt: TGTGCCAGCAGTGACAGGGACACGGAGACCCAGTACTTC
abundance: .; d_gene: TRBD2; v_gene: TRBV7-8; j_gene: TRBJ2-3; CDR3aa: CASSLGLAGWTDTQYF; CDR3nt: TGTGCCAGCAGCTTAGGGCTAGCGGGGTGGACAGATACGCAGTATTTT
abundance: .; d_gene: .; v_gene: TRBV27; j_gene: TRBJ2-2; CDR3aa: CASSLITGELFF; CDR3nt: TGTGCCAGCAGTCTCATCACCGGGGAGCTGTTTTTT
abundance: .; d_gene: .; v_gene: TRBV28; j_gene: TRBJ1-2; CDR3aa: CASSPQGYGYTF; CDR3nt: TGTGCCAGCAGTCCACAGGGATATGGCTACACCTTC
abundance: .; d_gene: .; v_gene: TRBV21-1; j_gene: TRBJ2-7; CDR3aa: CASTYRRAGEQYF; CDR3nt: TGTGCCAGCACCTATCGGCGGGCTGGCGAGCAGTACTTC
abundance: .; d_gene: TRBD1; v_gene: TRBV27; j_gene: TRBJ2-7; CDR3aa: CASSSKLDRGGYEQYF; CDR3nt: TGTGCCAGCAGTTCGAAACTCGACAGGGGAGGATACGAGCAGTACTTC
abundance: once; d_gene: TRBD2; v_gene: TRBV14; j_gene: TRBJ2-1; CDR3aa: CASSLPGLAGGKSEQFF; CDR3nt: TGTGCCAGCAGCCTCCCGGGACTAGCGGGGGGTAAGAGTGAGCAGTTCTTC
abundance: .; d_gene: TRBD2; v_gene: TRBV7-2; j_gene: TRBJ2-7; CDR3aa: CASKAGGTHEQYF; CDR3nt: TGTGCCAGTAAAGCGGGAGGTACCCACGAGCAGTACTTC
abundance: .; d_gene: .; v_gene: TRBV30; j_gene: TRBJ2-5; CDR3aa: CASAGVGETQYF; CDR3nt: TGTGCCTCTGCAGGGGTCGGAGAGACCCAGTACTTC
abundance: .; d_gene: TRBD2; v_gene: TRBV30; j_gene: TRBJ2-3; CDR3aa: CAWSVLAGGPITDTQYF; CDR3nt: TGTGCCTGGAGTGTACTAGCGGGGGGGCCTATTACAGATACGCAGTATTTT
abundance: .; d_gene: .; v_gene: TRBV6-2/TRBV6-3; j_gene: TRBJ1-2; CDR3aa: CASSYSHYGYTF; CDR3nt: TGTGCCAGCAGTTACTCTCACTATGGCTACACCTTC
abundance: .; d_gene: .; v_gene: TRBV11-3; j_gene: TRBJ1-3; CDR3aa: CASSETDGAGNTIYF; CDR3nt: TGTGCCAGCAGCGAAACCGACGGAGCTGGAAACACCATATATTTT
abundance: .; d_gene: .; v_gene: TRBV4-1; j_gene: TRBJ1-1; CDR3aa: CASSQDRGRGQNTEAFF; CDR3nt: TGCGCCAGCAGCCAAGATCGAGGGAGGGGCCAGAACACTGAAGCTTTCTTT
abundance: .; d_gene: TRBD1; v_gene: TRBV6-6; j_gene: TRBJ2-4; CDR3aa: CASSHLGDSLAKNIQYF; CDR3nt: TGTGCCAGCAGTCATCTAGGGGACAGCCTAGCCAAAAACATTCAGTACTTC
abundance: .; d_gene: TRBD2; v_gene: TRBV29-1; j_gene: TRBJ2-1; CDR3aa: CSVVGTSGGDNEQFF; CDR3nt: TGCAGCGTTGTGGGGACTAGCGGGGGTGACAATGAGCAGTTCTTC
abundance: .; d_gene: .; v_gene: TRBV7-6; j_gene: TRBJ2-7; CDR3aa: CASSTHLGEQYF; CDR3nt: TGTGCCAGCAGCACCCACTTGGGCGAGCAGTACTTC
abundance: .; d_gene: TRBD1; v_gene: TRBV6-5; j_gene: TRBJ1-6; CDR3aa: CASRRTGIYSPLHF; CDR3nt: TGTGCCAGCCGACGGACAGGGATATACTCACCCCTCCACTTT
abundance: .; d_gene: .; v_gene: TRBV6-2/TRBV6-3; j_gene: TRBJ1-2; CDR3aa: CASSYSYSSSYGYTF; CDR3nt: TGTGCCAGCAGTTACTCGTATTCTTCCAGCTATGGCTACACCTTC
abundance: .; d_gene: .; v_gene: TRBV5-6; j_gene: TRBJ2-7; CDR3aa: CASSLGYEQYF; CDR3nt: TGTGCCAGCAGCTTAGGATACGAGCAGTACTTC
abundance: .; d_gene: .; v_gene: TRBV19; j_gene: TRBJ1-2; CDR3aa: CASSDYGYTF; CDR3nt: TGTGCCAGTAGTGACTATGGCTACACCTTC